This is a list of T cell receptor beta chains from one sample in a study of cytomegalovirus exposure and HLA in healthy donors. The repertoire was sequenced with immunoSEQ multiplex PCR; TCRdb's copy has only in-frame clones and lacks some. The data hold more than 200,000 clones, with 90% observed a single time. Input material: PBMCs. These receptors were taken from a woman aged 30 to 39 in good health and CMV-seronegative. The CDR3 runs from the conserved cysteine through the conserved F or W. Fields, in order: V gene, J gene, CDR3 protein.

v_call: TRBV7-6
j_call: TRBJ2-5
cdr3_aa: CASSLPWTGGSRKETQYF

v_call: TRBV5-4
j_call: TRBJ2-7
cdr3_aa: CASSLETHSYEQYF

v_call: TRBV5-1
j_call: TRBJ2-1
cdr3_aa: CASSTGLQNYNEQFF

v_call: TRBV10-2
j_call: TRBJ2-2
cdr3_aa: CASSPEANTGELFF

v_call: TRBV28
j_call: TRBJ2-7
cdr3_aa: CASSSRGGGSGYEQYF

v_call: TRBV7-2
j_call: TRBJ2-1
cdr3_aa: CASSLGLAYNEQFF

v_call: TRBV28
j_call: TRBJ2-7
cdr3_aa: CASSPTSGGSYEQYF

v_call: TRBV4-3
j_call: TRBJ2-2
cdr3_aa: CASSQEGSGSVTGELFF

v_call: TRBV21-1
j_call: TRBJ2-4
cdr3_aa: CATGEGLAKNIQYF

v_call: TRBV28
j_call: TRBJ1-2
cdr3_aa: CASSRGGYGYTF

v_call: TRBV7-2
j_call: TRBJ1-1
cdr3_aa: CASSPPGQGVRTEAFF

v_call: TRBV7-2
j_call: TRBJ2-3
cdr3_aa: CASSSQAGVRTDTQYF

v_call: TRBV5-6
j_call: TRBJ2-7
cdr3_aa: CASSRRPAGAPWKQYF

v_call: TRBV28
j_call: TRBJ2-7
cdr3_aa: CASSFRGLLYYEQYF

v_call: TRBV4-1
j_call: TRBJ2-7
cdr3_aa: CASSQDLDSLYF

v_call: TRBV9
j_call: TRBJ2-7
cdr3_aa: CASSPGTGAYEQYF

v_call: TRBV30
j_call: TRBJ2-7
cdr3_aa: CAQKEAGDPYEQYF

v_call: TRBV6-5
j_call: TRBJ1-1
cdr3_aa: CASSYSPISNTEAFF

v_call: TRBV19
j_call: TRBJ2-3
cdr3_aa: CASTIAASTDTQYF

v_call: TRBV27
j_call: TRBJ2-7
cdr3_aa: CASGTGGTYEQYF

v_call: TRBV6-5
j_call: TRBJ2-1
cdr3_aa: CASSRGGRRDNEQFF

v_call: TRBV6-5
j_call: TRBJ2-5
cdr3_aa: CASSYPGAPQETQYF

v_call: TRBV7-2
j_call: TRBJ1-5
cdr3_aa: CASSLIPGIQPQHF

v_call: TRBV10-2
j_call: TRBJ1-2
cdr3_aa: CASNPTGAGYGYTF

v_call: TRBV5-4
j_call: TRBJ2-6
cdr3_aa: CASSLVLLTQSGANVLTF

v_call: TRBV29-1
j_call: TRBJ2-1
cdr3_aa: CSVGHPTPNEQFF

v_call: TRBV20-1
j_call: TRBJ2-7
cdr3_aa: CSARIHEQYF

v_call: TRBV30
j_call: TRBJ2-3
cdr3_aa: CAWNTGFSDTQYF

v_call: TRBV2
j_call: TRBJ2-5
cdr3_aa: CASRREAQETQYF

v_call: TRBV19
j_call: TRBJ1-5
cdr3_aa: CASSIAASEGQPQHF

v_call: TRBV11-1
j_call: TRBJ2-2
cdr3_aa: CASSPPTGGRVGELFF

v_call: TRBV6-6
j_call: TRBJ2-7
cdr3_aa: CASSTPGQPYEQYF

v_call: TRBV2
j_call: TRBJ2-7
cdr3_aa: CASRGTSGAYEQYF

v_call: TRBV19
j_call: TRBJ2-1
cdr3_aa: CASIPKGDRDYNEQFF

v_call: TRBV5-5
j_call: TRBJ2-2
cdr3_aa: CASSLDDLSGELFF

v_call: TRBV28
j_call: TRBJ1-2
cdr3_aa: CASSLWGSHGYTF

v_call: TRBV7-6
j_call: TRBJ2-7
cdr3_aa: CASSLESGNAYEQYF

v_call: TRBV5-6
j_call: TRBJ1-1
cdr3_aa: CASSLGQGSREAFF

v_call: TRBV2
j_call: TRBJ2-2
cdr3_aa: CAGQDYTGELFF

v_call: TRBV6-1
j_call: TRBJ2-2
cdr3_aa: CASRTQTSGELFF

v_call: TRBV5-4
j_call: TRBJ2-3
cdr3_aa: CASSPGTIYGTQYF

v_call: TRBV19
j_call: TRBJ2-1
cdr3_aa: CASSIVQGWDEQFF

v_call: TRBV11-3
j_call: TRBJ2-3
cdr3_aa: CASSQGSTDTQYF

v_call: TRBV4-2
j_call: TRBJ2-3
cdr3_aa: CASSQGTGSDTQYF

v_call: TRBV15
j_call: TRBJ1-5
cdr3_aa: CATSRALTDSNQPQHF

v_call: TRBV6-5
j_call: TRBJ2-7
cdr3_aa: CASSYSTDRAYEQYF